The T cell receptor (beta chain) described here comes from a study of cytomegalovirus exposure and HLA in healthy donors. The study ran its PCR with 60 Vbeta and 13 Jbeta primers. Repertoires were generated with immunoSEQ multiplex PCR, while TCRdb's copy carries only in-frame clones and drops some. Among under 85,000 clones listed, 55% to 75% were seen once. Trimming pared 2 bases from V and 3 bases from J, leaving 14 bases between. Looked up from germline, CDR1 is SGHRS and CDR2 is YFSETQ. The CDR3 consists of 16 residues. The specimen was PBMCs. The V gene is TRBV5-1, the J gene TRBJ2-2, with D possibly matching TRBD2 (6 bases). This clonotype originated in a woman aged 30 to 39 in good health and CMV-seronegative. CDR3 in amino acids: CASSLFWEVDTGELFF. The CDR3 DNA reads TGCGCCAGCAGCTTATTTTGGGAGGTTGACACCGGGGAGCTGTTTTTT.